What follows describes a single T cell receptor (beta chain). This sample is drawn from a study of blood T cells in healthy people across ages. Study as a whole: Capture via template switching afforded approximately one barcoded beta molecule per two T cells.

The length of the CDR3 is 14 residues. V gave up 4 bases and J gave up 5 bases; unmatched junction bases: 6. CDR1 is PRHDT and CDR2 is FYEKMQ in the germline V gene (reference sequence). A J-beta primer mix and a sample-barcoded 5' primer were used in a second PCR of roughly 6 to 12 cycles. CDR3-containing paired-end reads numbering at least 3 million came from each sample. MiXCR was run by TCRdb on the 5' RACE reads, yielding one entry per CDR3 protein. The table records around 1,000,000 distinct CDR3 sequences, less than 25% of them present only once. These data also formed part of another study, on T cells of mothers and their children. That paper states: Each donor was one of three healthy Caucasian mothers or one of their six children. No persistent microchimeric T cell clones were detected.

The sequence was collected from a girl aged 2-9 years in good health. This rearrangement joins TRBV13 to TRBJ1-2; the match to TRBD1 covers 8 bases. What was sequenced was blood. The CDR3 DNA reads as TGTGCCAGCAGCTCTGGGACAGGTGCATATGGCTACACCTTC. Protein: CASSSGTGAYGYTF.